These 27 T cell receptor beta chains came from one sample sequenced in a study of molecular identifiers for immune sequencing clone quantification. TCRdb reprocessed the PCR reads with MiXCR, giving one entry per CDR3 protein. The table records a few hundred thousand distinct CDR3 sequences, 24% of them present only once. Sequenced sample: naive CD8+ T cells from blood, with Jurkat cell RNA spiked in. Subset of the sample: FACS-sorted CD8+CD4-CCR7+CD45RA+ naive T cells. All receptors come from a human donor in good health. Some libraries in this study had Jurkat cell RNA spiked in.

This clonotype was seen a handful of times. The V and J genes are TRBV19 and TRBJ2-1; 12 bases line up with TRBD2. The CDR3 spans 14 residues. The V segment lost 5 bases and the J segment 9 bases; nucleotides outside the gene matches: 5. Germline loops: CDR1 LNHDA, CDR2 SQIVND (reference sequence). The CDR3, as DNA: TGTGCCAGTAGTCTAGCGGGAGGGCTGGGTGAGCAGTTCTTC. Protein product: CASSLAGGLGEQFF.

This clonotype was counted only a few times. This chain links TRBV12-5 with TRBJ2-2; the match to TRBD2 covers 8 bases. The junction had 6 bases not matched to a gene; V was cut back by 1 base and J by 2 bases. CDR3 length: 17 residues. Germline assignment: CDR1 LGHNT and CDR2 FRNRAP. The CDR3 region is CASGLELAGLNTGELFF. The CDR3 DNA reads TGTGCTAGTGGTTTGGAGTTAGCGGGACTTAACACCGGGGAGCTGTTTTTT.

The table lists this clonotype with a few counts. Given a much more abundant clone one base away, this may be a read error. V gene TRBV7-2 combines with J gene TRBJ2-5; 7 bases line up with TRBD1. Germline CDR1 SGHTA, CDR2 FQGNSA. Trimming took 6 bases from V and 5 from J; bases not matched to a gene: 12. This CDR3 is built from 15 residues. The CDR3, as DNA: TGTGCCAGCAGGCACCCGACAGGGTACTATGAGACCCAGTACTTC. Its protein product is CASRHPTGYYETQYF. Based on the CDR3 plus reference TRBV7-2 and TRBJ2-5, the full variable domain is GAGVSQSPSNKVTEKGKDVELRCDPISGHTALYWYRQSLGQGLEFLIYFQGNSAPDKSGLPSDRFSAERTGGSVSTLTIQRTQQEDSAVYLCASRHPTGYYETQYFGPGTRLLVL.

The V and J genes are TRBV20-1 and TRBJ2-7; D remains ambiguous. Germline CDR1 reads DFQATT; CDR2 reads SNEGSKA (reference sequence). The CDR3 extends over 13 amino acids. Trimming shortened V by 3 bases and J by 1 base, and 10 bases separated the two germline ends. In DNA, the CDR3 is TGCAGTGCTAGCGGCCAGGAGTCCTACGAGCAGTACTTC. This sequence encodes CSASGQESYEQYF.

This clonotype was counted between two and nine times. The chain links TRBV4-3 to TRBJ2-3; TRBD2 aligns across 9 bases. V gave up 0 bases and J gave up 2 bases; unmatched junction bases: 3. The CDR3 spans 16 residues. Germline V gene lookup returns CDR1 LGHNA and CDR2 YSLEER. The CDR3 loop reads CASSQDERGVTDTQYF. The CDR3 DNA sequence: TGCGCCAGCAGCCAAGATGAGCGGGGGGTCACAGATACGCAGTATTTT.

The chain employs TRBV3-1 and TRBJ2-7, with 12 bases lining up with TRBD1. Germline-derived CDR1 and CDR2 are LGHDT and YNNKEL (reference sequence). The CDR3 runs 17 residues. The V gene end was trimmed by 4 bases and the J gene end by 6 bases; junction bases not matched to a gene: 13. CDR3 sequence reads: CASSPRSLGQGASEQYF. DNA for the CDR3: TGTGCCAGCAGCCCCAGAAGTTTGGGACAGGGGGCGTCCGAGCAGTACTTC.

In its sample, this clonotype was seen a few times. One end of the junction fails to match germline, which may point to a read error. The CDR3 DNA reads TGTGCCAGCAGCCCACAGGGGTTCTCAACTAATGAAAGACTGTTTTTT. This gives the protein CASSPQGFSTNERLFF. V usage is TRBV7-9 and J usage is TRBJ1-4, with 7 bases fitting TRBD1. CDR3 length: 16 amino acids. Germline lookup yields CDR1 SEHNR and CDR2 FQNEAQ (reference sequence).

The table lists this clonotype with a few counts. J is TRBJ2-3 and V is TRBV10-3, with D unclear. V was pared by 3 bases and J by 4 bases, with 11 bases between. Germline V lookup: CDR1 ENHRY, CDR2 SYGVKD. This CDR3 is built from 14 residues. The chain's CDR3 is CAISDGPSPDTQYF. The CDR3 nucleotides read TGTGCCATCAGTGATGGCCCCTCACCAGATACGCAGTATTTT.

In its sample, this clonotype was seen a few times. The rearrangement uses TRBV2 and TRBJ2-3; 7 positions match TRBD1. This CDR3 is built from 15 residues. Germline V gene lookup returns CDR1 SNHLY and CDR2 FYNNEI. The J segment lost 1 base and the V segment lost 6 bases, leaving 7 bases of the junction unmatched. The CDR3 region is CASRGITGGTDTQYF. As DNA, the CDR3 is TGTGCCAGCAGGGGGATTACAGGGGGCACAGATACGCAGTATTTT.

This clonotype was recorded at least ten times. The CDR3 sequence is CASSQGAGMNTEAFF. The CDR3, as DNA: TGTGCCAGCAGCCAAGGGGCGGGCATGAACACTGAAGCTTTCTTT. The J gene is TRBJ1-1, the V gene TRBV3-1; D gene unclear. Germline V gene sequence: CDR1 LGHDT, CDR2 YNNKEL (reference sequence). Trimming stripped 1 base from V and 0 bases from J, with 9 bases between. The CDR3 contains 15 residues. The full variable domain, with the rest looked up from reference TRBV3-1 and TRBJ1-1, is DTAVSQTPKYLVTQMGNDKSIKCEQNLGHDTMYWYKQDSKKFLKIMFSYNNKELIINETVPNRFSPKSPDKAHLNLHINSLELGDSAVYFCASSQGAGMNTEAFFGQGTRLTVV.

The chain links TRBV28 to TRBJ2-7, with D possibly being TRBD1 (6 bases). This CDR3 comprises 15 residues. The ends were cut back, 5 bases at V and 1 base at J, with 15 bases in the middle. CDR1 and CDR2 (germline): MDHEN, SYDVKM. DNA of the CDR3: TGTGCCAGCAGTCCCAATCAGGGGTGGTCCTACGAGCAGTACTTC. Translated, it gives CASSPNQGWSYEQYF.

About this clonotype: A much larger clone sits a single nucleotide away, making a read error possible. The chain links TRBV29-1 to TRBJ1-1, with a tentative D call TRBD1 (5 bases). The germline gives CDR1 SQVTM, CDR2 ANQGSEA. The CDR3 runs to 15 residues. V was pared by 3 bases and J by 5 bases, with 19 bases between. The CDR3 reads CSVDHIGGLTTEAFF. In DNA form, the CDR3 reads TGCAGCGTTGACCACATCGGGGGTTTAACAACTGAAGCTTTCTTT.

A word on this clonotype: Since a much larger clone is just one base distant, this may be a read error. V is TRBV20-1 and J is TRBJ2-7; D may be TRBD1 or TRBD2 (5 bases each). This CDR3 has 15 residues. Looked up from germline, CDR1 is DFQATT and CDR2 is SNEGSKA (reference sequence). Between the trimmed V and J ends, which lost 5 bases and 3 bases, there was a span of 20 bases. DNA for the CDR3: TGCAGTGCTGTTCTGAGGGGCAGTGAGTTCTACGAGCAGTACTTC. It encodes CSAVLRGSEFYEQYF.

This clonotype was recorded many times. The chain uses TRBV4-1 and TRBJ2-7; D unresolved. CDR1 and CDR2 (germline): MGHRA, YSYEKL. Deletions cut 3 bases from V and 4 bases from J, with 10 bases between. The CDR3 extends over 13 amino acids. CDR3 DNA sequence: TGCGCCAGCAGCCAGGCCAGTGGTTACGAGCAGTACTTC. It codes for CASSQASGYEQYF.

This clonotype has at least ten counts. The V and J genes are TRBV2 and TRBJ2-1; 11 bases are a match to TRBD1. V shed 4 bases and J 9 bases; nucleotides not matched to a gene: 11. Per the germline V gene, CDR1 is SNHLY and CDR2 is FYNNEI. The CDR3 has 16 amino acids. CDR3 protein: CASSVVAGQGAAEQFF. As DNA, the CDR3 is TGTGCCAGCAGTGTTGTGGCTGGACAGGGGGCTGCTGAGCAGTTCTTC.

This chain uses TRBV4-3 with TRBJ1-3, with D possibly TRBD1 on 6 matching bases. The CDR3 runs 17 residues. Trimming stripped 0 bases from V and 0 bases from J, with 12 bases between. CDR1 is LGHNA and CDR2 is YSLEER in the germline V gene. The DNA of the CDR3 is TGCGCCAGCAGCCAAGATGCAGGGGCCCACTCTGGAAACACCATATATTTT. It is translated as CASSQDAGAHSGNTIYF.

Notes on this clonotype: This sequence may be a read error, since a much larger clone differs from it by one base. The rearrangement uses TRBV5-5 and TRBJ2-7; possible D gene TRBD1, 6 bases. CDR1 is SGHKS, CDR2 YYEKEE, per germline (reference sequence). The CDR3 runs 15 residues. The chain's CDR3 is CASSVTGSVGDERYF. Written as DNA, the CDR3 is TGTGCCAGCAGCGTGACAGGCTCCGTAGGAGACGAGCGGTACTTC.

V and J are TRBV7-9 and TRBJ2-7; 10 bases match TRBD2. Trimming removed 2 bases from V and 5 bases from J; junction bases left unmatched: 0. CDR1 SEHNR and CDR2 FQNEAQ come from the germline V gene (reference sequence). The CDR3 consists of 13 residues. CDR3 sequence reads: CASSLTSGDEQYF. CDR3 nucleotide sequence: TGTGCCAGCAGCTTAACTAGCGGGGACGAGCAGTACTTC. Using reference TRBV7-9 and TRBJ2-7 for the parts outside the CDR3, the full variable domain is DTGVSQNPRHKITKRGQNVTFRCDPISEHNRLYWYRQTLGQGPEFLTYFQNEAQLEKSRLLSDRFSAERPKGSFSTLEIQRTEQGDSAMYLCASSLTSGDEQYFGPGTRLTVT.

A few counts support this clonotype. V is TRBV20-1 and J is TRBJ2-7; 7 positions agree with TRBD1. V was clipped by 3 bases and J by 5 bases; unmatched bases: 1. CDR1 DFQATT and CDR2 SNEGSKA come from the germline V gene (reference sequence). The CDR3 loop spans 11 amino acids. CDR3 nucleotides: TGCAGTGCTAGTACAGGGGACGAGCAGTACTTC. It yields the protein CSASTGDEQYF.

Worth noting for this clonotype: This may arise from a read error, as a much more abundant clone is one base away. V gene TRBV5-1 combines with J gene TRBJ2-5, with 8 positions matching TRBD2. This CDR3 has 15 amino acids. CDR1 is SGHRS and CDR2 is YFSETQ in the germline V gene. The chain's CDR3 is CASSLLSGSQEPQYF. The CDR3 DNA follows: TGCGCCAGCAGCCTCCTAAGCGGGAGCCAAGAGCCCCAGTACTTC.

Worth noting for this clonotype: One base away lies a much larger clone, so this may be a sequencing read error. The chain carries TRBV4-3 and TRBJ1-3; D gene uncertain. The CDR3 runs 17 residues. Trimming took 0 bases from V and 2 from J, leaving 14 bases between them. Looked up from germline, CDR1 is LGHNA and CDR2 is YSLEER. Written as DNA, the CDR3 is TGCGCCAGCAGCCAAGATTCTGGTGGGAGCCCTGGAAACACCATATATTTT. Its protein is CASSQDSGGSPGNTIYF.

The rearrangement uses TRBV6-5 and TRBJ2-2; a weak D match, TRBD2 (7 bases). The V and J ends lost 5 bases and 0 bases respectively, with 34 bases between them. CDR1 and CDR2 from the germline V gene are MNHEY and SVGAGI. The CDR3 length is 23 residues. CDR3 nucleotide sequence: TGTGCCAGCAGTCGGCTCCTGGGGGAGGGGGGCCCCGTAACTACTGCGAACACCGGGGAGCTGTTTTTT. It translates to CASSRLLGEGGPVTTANTGELFF.

The V call is TRBV5-5, the J call TRBJ1-5, with a weak D call TRBD1 (6 bases). The CDR3 consists of 16 residues. Trimming left V 1 base short and J 3 bases short, with 14 bases between. The germline V gene has CDR1 SGHKS and CDR2 YYEKEE (reference sequence). CDR3 nucleotides: TGTGCCAGCAGCTTGCGGGCGGGGGGGCACAATCAGCCCCAGCATTTT. Its protein is CASSLRAGGHNQPQHF.

V and J are TRBV30 and TRBJ1-1; D not resolved. This CDR3 spans 14 amino acids. Trimming left V 4 bases short and J 3 bases short, with 15 bases between. Per the germline V gene, CDR1 is GTSNPN and CDR2 is SVGIG (reference sequence). DNA for the CDR3: TGTGCCTGGAATGATGGGAGAGGCTACACTGAAGCTTTCTTT. It yields the protein CAWNDGRGYTEAFF.

Concerning this clonotype itself: Being one base from a much bigger clone, this may be a read error. The CDR3 here is CASSQGGAWETQYF. For the CDR3, the DNA is TGCGCCAGCAGCCAAGGAGGAGCCTGGGAGACCCAGTACTTC. This chain connects TRBV4-1 to TRBJ2-5, with D unclear. The CDR3 covers 14 residues. V was trimmed by 1 base and J by 5 bases, leaving 11 bases between them. Germline V gene sequence: CDR1 MGHRA, CDR2 YSYEKL.

With respect to this clonotype: Just one base apart from a much larger clone, this may be a read error. J is TRBJ1-5 and V is TRBV4-1; D remains ambiguous. The CDR3 contains 13 residues. Germline V gene data show CDR1 as MGHRA and CDR2 as YSYEKL. The DNA for the CDR3 is TGCGCCAGCAGCCAAGAAGGGAATCAGCCCCAGCAATTT. Amino acids: CASSQEGNQPQQF.

Comments on this clonotype: A much larger clone lies a single base off, so this may be a read error. The CDR3 DNA is TGTGCCAGCAACTCAACCAGGGGGCGAGAGACCCAGTACTTC. Encoded protein: CASNSTRGRETQYF. The rearrangement links TRBV7-2 to TRBJ2-5; TRBD1 aligns across 8 bases. Looked up from germline, CDR1 is SGHTA and CDR2 is FQGNSA. There are 14 residues in the CDR3. V shed 7 bases, J shed 4 bases, and the junction held 8 bases outside the gene matches. The full variable domain, rest sourced from reference TRBV7-2 and TRBJ2-5, is GAGVSQSPSNKVTEKGKDVELRCDPISGHTALYWYRQSLGQGLEFLIYFQGNSAPDKSGLPSDRFSAERTGGSVSTLTIQRTQQEDSAVYLCASNSTRGRETQYFGPGTRLLVL.